This T cell receptor (beta chain) was sequenced during a study of control samples from healthy donors and cancer patients. Sequencing used immunoSEQ multiplex PCR; TCRdb keeps in-frame clones, though not all of them. Here the sample spans over 100,000 clones, about 91% being singletons. Material: blood. This clonotype was obtained from a woman aged 18-30 years in good health.

CDR3 coding DNA: TGTGCCACCAGTGATGAACAGGGGGCGATGGAGACCCAGTACTTC. Translated: CATSDEQGAMETQYF. This rearrangement joins TRBV24-1 to TRBJ2-5; 9 nucleotides align to TRBD1. CDR3 length: 15 residues. With 3 bases clipped from V and 5 bases from J, the junction kept 6 bases outside the gene matches. Germline V CDR1 and CDR2: KGHDR, SFDVKD.